A single sample gave rise to the 26 T cell receptor beta chains below, sequenced in a study of read filtering for tumor transcriptome and immune sequencing. Molecular barcoded adaptors covering alpha/delta and beta/gamma chains were used on roughly 370 ng RNA. TCRdb reprocessed the reads with MiXCR, giving one entry per CDR3 protein. The data contain about 37,000 distinct CDR3 sequences, 12% of them singletons. The sample taken for sequencing was a population of CD138-negative cells sorted from bone marrow. Receptor source: a donor over 35 with multiple myeloma.

Worth noting for this clonotype: A far larger clone is off by one base, so a read error is likely. The genes are TRBV6-2 or TRBV6-3 and TRBJ2-7; D is unresolved. The V gene's germline CDR1 is MNHEY and CDR2 SVGEGT. This CDR3 contains 13 residues. The CDR3 reads CAGSYSTGYEQYF. For the CDR3, the DNA is TGTGCCGGCAGTTACTCGACGGGCTACGAGCAGTACTTC.

A word on this clonotype: A read error is possible here, since a much larger clone lies one base away. The rearrangement uses TRBV6-5 and TRBJ2-7; D is possibly TRBD1 (5 bases). CDR1 MNHEY and CDR2 SVGAGI come from the germline V gene. This CDR3 comprises 12 residues. CDR3 in amino acids: CASSGHSFEQYF. CDR3 nucleotides: TGTGCCAGCAGTGGACACTCCTTCGAGCAGTACTTC.

This clonotype has ten or more counts. CDR3 loop: CASSHASGGSNEQFF. The CDR3 nucleotides read TGTGCCAGCAGCCACGCTAGCGGGGGGTCCAATGAGCAGTTCTTC. The genes are TRBV3-1 and TRBJ2-1, with 11 positions matching TRBD2. Germline V gene sequence: CDR1 LGHDT, CDR2 YNNKEL (reference sequence). The CDR3 extends over 15 amino acids. V shed 3 bases, J shed 6 bases, and the junction held 4 bases outside the gene matches.

This clonotype was seen ten or more times. V and J are TRBV5-5 and TRBJ2-1; D possibly corresponds to TRBD1 (5 bases). The V and J ends lost 0 bases and 0 bases respectively, with 16 bases between them. This CDR3 contains 18 residues. In germline, CDR1 is SGHKS, CDR2 YYEKEE (reference sequence). CDR3 bases: TGTGCCAGCAGCTTGGGGGGCCCTTCATCTAGCTCCTACAATGAGCAGTTCTTC. Amino acid sequence: CASSLGGPSSSSYNEQFF. Combining the CDR3 with reference TRBV5-5 and TRBJ2-1 gives the whole variable domain DAGVTQSPTHLIKTRGQQVTLRCSPISGHKSVSWYQQVLGQGPQFIFQYYEKEERGRGNFPDRFSARQFPNYSSELNVNALLLGDSALYLCASSLGGPSSSSYNEQFFGPGTRLTVL.

This clonotype was observed at least ten times. This chain links TRBV3-1 with TRBJ1-1; the D is unclear. Trimming took 5 bases from V and 6 from J, leaving 19 bases between them. Germline V CDR1 and CDR2: LGHDT, YNNKEL (reference sequence). The CDR3 extends over 15 amino acids. The CDR3 protein is CASSSRLLVNPEAFF. The CDR3 DNA reads TGTGCCAGCAGCTCCCGTCTGTTGGTCAACCCTGAAGCTTTCTTT.

This clonotype appeared many times. V gene TRBV12-3 or TRBV12-4 combines with J gene TRBJ2-5, with TRBD2 matching over 10 bases. The CDR3 consists of 14 residues. V lost 5 bases and J lost 4; bases outside the gene matches: 4. In DNA, the CDR3 is TGTGCCAGCAGTAGCGGGGGGGCCCGAGAGACCCAGTACTTC. Amino acid sequence: CASSSGGARETQYF.

This clonotype was seen repeatedly, ten times or more. This chain links TRBV20-1 with TRBJ2-1, with a weak D call TRBD2 (7 bases). The CDR3 has 16 residues. The V and J ends lost 3 bases and 7 bases respectively, with 22 bases between them. Germline assignment: CDR1 DFQATT and CDR2 SNEGSKA (reference sequence). CDR3 in amino acids: CSASGPGGLVFNEQFF. The CDR3 region has the DNA TGCAGTGCTAGTGGTCCGGGGGGCCTCGTCTTTAATGAGCAGTTCTTC.

This clonotype was seen only a few times. With a much larger clone just one base away, this may be a read error. This chain connects TRBV29-1 to TRBJ1-2; a possible D gene is TRBD1 (6 bases). Germline V CDR1 and CDR2: SQVTM, ANQGSEA. V lost 4 bases to trimming and J lost 5 bases, with 14 bases between them. This CDR3 has 13 amino acids. The CDR3 loop reads CSVGVGDTYGYTF. CDR3 DNA sequence: TGCAGCGTTGGAGTGGGGGACACGTATGGCTACACCTTC.

This clonotype was picked up a small number of times. The CDR3 end shows no conserved phenylalanine or tryptophan, and so a read error is likely. This chain joins TRBV5-1 and TRBJ2-2; TRBD1 matches 10 bases. The V gene end was trimmed by 4 bases and the J gene end by 3 bases; junction bases not matched to a gene: 6. Germline loops: CDR1 SGHRS, CDR2 YFSETQ. The CDR3 has 16 amino acids. CDR3 in amino acids: CASSPTGTGDTGELFL. CDR3 DNA: TGCGCCAGCAGCCCGACCGGGACAGGGGACACCGGGGAGCTGTTTCTT.

This rearrangement joins TRBV7-2 to TRBJ2-3; 16 positions match TRBD2. CDR1 SGHTA and CDR2 FQGNSA come from the germline V gene. There are 16 residues in the CDR3. The ends lost 5 bases at V and 10 bases at J; junction bases unmatched: 9. The DNA for the CDR3 is TGTGCCAGCAGCCCAAGGGGACTAGCGGGGGGGGTCGCGCAGTATTTT. Translated: CASSPRGLAGGVAQYF.

Many counts were recorded for this clonotype. V gene TRBV20-1 combines with J gene TRBJ2-5, with 7 bases lining up with TRBD2. V trimming: 8 bases; J trimming: 1 base; junction bases outside the gene matches: 19. Germline loops: CDR1 DFQATT, CDR2 SNEGSKA (reference sequence). This CDR3 comprises 17 residues. The CDR3 DNA reads TGCAGTCCTCAGGTGTCTCAGGCGGGGGTTACCCAAGAGACCCAGTACTTC. It specifies CSPQVSQAGVTQETQYF.

This clonotype was picked up many times. The CDR3 spells CSVQGANQPQHF. In DNA, the CDR3 is TGCAGCGTTCAGGGGGCGAATCAGCCCCAGCATTTT. The chain is built from TRBV29-1 and TRBJ1-5; 8 bases align to TRBD1. V lost 5 bases, J lost 4 bases, and 1 base stayed unmatched. CDR1 and CDR2 (germline): SQVTM, ANQGSEA. This CDR3 comprises 12 residues.

This clonotype occurred a few times. Compared with germline, one end of the junction differs, possibly owing to a read error. This CDR3 is CAGSLAGSGGTDTQYF. As DNA, the CDR3 is TGTGCCGGCAGCTTAGCCGGTAGCGGGGGCACAGATACGCAGTATTTT. The gene calls are TRBV7-2 and TRBJ2-3; TRBD2 matches 8 bases. The length of the CDR3 is 16 residues. Germline V gene data show CDR1 as SGHTA and CDR2 as FQGNSA. The whole variable domain, remainder taken from reference TRBV7-2 and TRBJ2-3, is GAGVSQSPSNKVTEKGKDVELRCDPISGHTALYWYRQSLGQGLEFLIYFQGNSAPDKSGLPSDRFSAERTGGSVSTLTIQRTQQEDSAVYLCAGSLAGSGGTDTQYFGPGTRLTVL.

This clonotype turned up a few times. The chain is built from TRBV6-1 and TRBJ1-1; the D is unclear. The V gene lost 7 bases and the J gene lost 0 bases, with 12 bases spanning the gap. The CDR3 length is 14 residues. The germline gives CDR1 MNHNS, CDR2 SASEGT. For the CDR3, the DNA is TGTGCCAGCAATACCGGTAGTTTGAACACTGAAGCTTTCTTT. It specifies CASNTGSLNTEAFF.

The table lists this clonotype with many counts. The chain employs TRBV29-1 and TRBJ2-7; 7 bases line up with TRBD1. This CDR3 has 13 residues. CDR1 and CDR2 (germline): SQVTM, ANQGSEA. Trimming at V came to 1 base and at J to 5 bases, leaving 5 bases not matched to a gene. In nucleotides, the CDR3 is TGCAGCGTTGAAGTTCACAGGGGCGACGAGCAGTACTTC. Its translation is CSVEVHRGDEQYF.

There are many counts of this clonotype. The CDR3 nucleotides are TGTGCCACCAGTTCAGGCAGGGGGGACACTGAAGCTTTCTTT. Its translation is CATSSGRGDTEAFF. The V and J genes are TRBV24-1 and TRBJ1-1; 7 nucleotides match TRBD1. Unmatched junction bases numbered 6, after V lost 6 bases and J lost 3 bases. Germline lookup yields CDR1 KGHDR and CDR2 SFDVKD. CDR3 length: 14 amino acids.

This clonotype came up many times. One end of the junction fails to match germline, which may point to a read error. The rearrangement uses TRBV7-2 and TRBJ1-1; the D is unclear. The CDR3 has 14 residues. Germline V gene data show CDR1 as SGHTA and CDR2 as FQGNSA. DNA of the CDR3: TGTGCCAGCAGCTCCCAGGAAGATACGGCGGTGAACGGTTTT. It encodes CASSSQEDTAVNGF.

With respect to this clonotype: No DNA is shown, since the ends of the CDR3 on it are uncertain; the CDR3 is the one TCRdb lists. The chain recombines TRBV7-8 with TRBJ2-2; no DNA check was done on the table's D call, TRBD1. The CDR3 is 15 residues long, counting both termini. In germline, CDR1 is SGHVS, CDR2 FQNEAQ. This CDR3 is CASSSAGGVPGSCFF.

This clonotype appeared many times. The gene calls are TRBV29-1 and TRBJ2-5; D remains unclear. Trimming stripped 5 bases from V and 2 bases from J, with 6 bases between. Germline CDR1 is SQVTM and CDR2 is ANQGSEA. CDR3 length: 11 residues. CDR3 in DNA: TGCAGCGTTAACACACAAGAGACCCAGTACTTC. The encoded protein is CSVNTQETQYF.

This clonotype was recorded at least ten times. V and J are TRBV29-1 and TRBJ1-5; D is ambiguous. The CDR3 extends over 13 amino acids. Germline CDR1 reads SQVTM; CDR2 reads ANQGSEA. With 3 bases removed from V and 0 bases from J, the gap between germline ends came to 6 bases. The CDR3 nucleotides are TGCAGCGTTGAGTACGATAGCAATCAGCCCCAGCATTTT. It specifies CSVEYDSNQPQHF. The full variable domain, with the rest looked up from reference TRBV29-1 and TRBJ1-5, is SAVISQKPSRDICQRGTSLTIQCQVDSQVTMMFWYRQQPGQSLTLIATANQGSEATYESGFVIDKFPISRPNLTFSTLTVSNMSPEDSSIYLCSVEYDSNQPQHFGDGTRLSIL.

This clonotype was found many times. The chain links TRBV7-2 to TRBJ2-5; maybe TRBD1 (6 bases). Trimming pared 2 bases from V and 4 bases from J, leaving 14 bases between. The CDR3 has 15 amino acids. In germline, CDR1 is SGHTA, CDR2 FQGNSA. The CDR3 coding sequence is TGTGCCAGCAGCTTAATGAGACAGGCCGTAGAGACCCAGTACTTC. Amino acid sequence: CASSLMRQAVETQYF.

The table lists this clonotype with many counts. V and J are TRBV29-1 and TRBJ1-4, with 7 nucleotides matching TRBD1. V was clipped by 4 bases and J by 8 bases; unmatched bases: 7. CDR1 and CDR2 (germline): SQVTM, ANQGSEA. The CDR3 consists of 13 residues. Here the CDR3 reads CSVAGQEGEKLFF. DNA for the CDR3: TGCAGCGTTGCCGGACAGGAGGGGGAAAAACTGTTTTTT.

In this sample, this clonotype turned up many times. The chain is built from TRBV20-1 and TRBJ2-3, with 9 bases identical to TRBD2. The CDR3 runs 14 residues. Germline CDR1 is DFQATT and CDR2 is SNEGSKA (reference sequence). The V gene end was trimmed by 2 bases and the J gene end by 4 bases; junction bases not matched to a gene: 4. CDR3: CSARSQRGADTQYF. CDR3 nucleotide sequence: TGCAGTGCTAGATCCCAGCGGGGGGCAGATACGCAGTATTTT.

This clonotype was observed at least ten times. V and J are TRBV28 and TRBJ1-3; D uncertain. The CDR3 has 13 residues. CDR1 is MDHEN, CDR2 SYDVKM, per germline. The V end lost 8 bases, the J end lost 0 bases, and 8 bases lay between the germline ends. CDR3 amino acids: CASGPNSGNTIYF. The CDR3 DNA is TGTGCCAGCGGACCCAACTCTGGAAACACCATATATTTT. The full variable domain, with the rest looked up from reference TRBV28 and TRBJ1-3, is DVKVTQSSRYLVKRTGEKVFLECVQDMDHENMFWYRQDPGLGLRLIYFSYDVKMKEKGDIPEGYSVSREKKERFSLILESASTNQTSMYLCASGPNSGNTIYFGEGSWLTVV.

This clonotype was counted many times. The germline gene is not matched at one end of the junction; a read error may be the cause. The genes are TRBV2 and TRBJ2-7, with TRBD1 as a possible D gene (5 bases). Germline CDR1 and CDR2: SNHLY and FYNNEI. The CDR3 is 10 residues long. The CDR3 nucleotides are TGTGCCAGCAAAGCAGAGGTACAGGCGTTC. Its protein product is CASKAEVQAF.

This clonotype was detected a few times. A clone one base away is much larger, so this may be a read error. This sequence joins TRBV29-1 and TRBJ2-1; D unclear. The CDR3 length is 12 residues. Germline V gene sequence: CDR1 SQVTM, CDR2 ANQGSEA. CDR3 DNA sequence: TGCAGCATTGAAGGTATGAACAATGAGCAGTTCTTC. Protein product: CSIEGMNNEQFF.